Below, 24 T cell receptor beta chains from the same sample are listed, as sequenced in a study of blood T cells in healthy people across ages. For the second PCR, which ran for 7 to 11 cycles, a sample-barcoded 5' primer and a J-beta primer mix were used. MiXCR, applied by TCRdb to the 5' RACE reads, yields one record per CDR3 protein. The sample carries hundreds of thousands of distinct CDR3 sequences, roughly a quarter recorded once. The same sample was also studied in work on T cells of mothers and their children.

Sequencing was performed on blood. These receptors were taken from a boy younger than 10 in good health.

This clonotype was observed a handful of times. The rearrangement links TRBV20-1 to TRBJ2-7; maybe TRBD2 (5 bases). The CDR3 spans 16 residues. Trimming took off 6 bases at V and 0 bases at J, with 21 bases between the two ends. The germline V gene has CDR1 DFQATT and CDR2 SNEGSKA (reference sequence). The CDR3: CSASGGGAYLSYEQYF. In nucleotides, the CDR3 is TGCAGTGCCAGTGGAGGAGGAGCTTACCTCTCCTACGAGCAGTACTTC.

The chain carries TRBV5-1 and TRBJ2-7; D gene unclear. Germline-derived CDR1 and CDR2 are SGHRS and YFSETQ. The CDR3 sequence is 13 residues long. V lost 1 base to trimming and J lost 1 base, with 6 bases between them. DNA for the CDR3: TGCGCCAGCAGCTTGACGGATTCCTACGAGCAGTACTTC. Translation gives CASSLTDSYEQYF.

V gene TRBV4-2 combines with J gene TRBJ2-5; TRBD2 matches at 14 bases. There are 17 residues in the CDR3. Germline CDR1 and CDR2: LGHNA and YNFKEQ. V shed 0 bases, J shed 13 bases, and the junction held 13 bases outside the gene matches. Written as DNA, the CDR3 is TGTGCCAGCAGCCAAGAAGTGAGGGGACTAGCGGGGGCCCTGCCGTACTTC. Amino acid sequence: CASSQEVRGLAGALPYF.

J is TRBJ2-5 and V is TRBV7-2; TRBD2 is a possible D gene (6 bases). V was pared by 6 bases and J by 4 bases, with 15 bases between. Per germline, CDR1 SGHTA and CDR2 FQGNSA. This CDR3 is built from 14 residues. As DNA, the CDR3 is TGTGCCAGCAGAACTTATGGGGGAGGAGAGACCCAGTACTTC. Translated: CASRTYGGGETQYF.

The chain uses TRBV5-1 and TRBJ2-2, with D tentatively TRBD1 (5 bases). The CDR3 loop spans 13 amino acids. CDR1 is SGHRS, CDR2 YFSETQ, per germline. Trimming stripped 5 bases from V and 4 bases from J, with 9 bases between. The CDR3 sequence is CASRTEPTGELFF. CDR3 DNA: TGCGCCAGCAGGACAGAGCCCACCGGGGAGCTGTTTTTT.

This clonotype was seen many times. V and J are TRBV7-2 and TRBJ2-7; the match to TRBD2 covers 10 bases. Trimming removed 4 bases from V and 1 base from J; junction bases left unmatched: 4. The CDR3 has 15 residues. Germline V gene sequence: CDR1 SGHTA, CDR2 FQGNSA. CDR3 sequence (DNA): TGTGCCAGCAGCTCAGGGACTAGCGTTTCCTACGAGCAGTACTTC. Its translation: CASSSGTSVSYEQYF.

This clonotype was seen a few times. J is TRBJ1-1 and V is TRBV12-3 or TRBV12-4, with D hard to call. The CDR3 totals 16 residues. V was clipped by 2 bases and J by 0 bases, with 13 bases between them. The CDR3 nucleotides are TGTGCCAGCAGTTTATATGGCGCCAGGTTGAACACTGAAGCTTTCTTT. It specifies CASSLYGARLNTEAFF.

This clonotype was observed a few times. This chain joins TRBV2 and TRBJ2-5, with D possibly TRBD2 on 7 matching bases. Trimming pared 3 bases from V and 0 bases from J, leaving 11 bases between. The V gene's germline CDR1 is SNHLY and CDR2 FYNNEI. This CDR3 has 15 residues. This CDR3 reads CASSERGGDQETQYF. Written as DNA, the CDR3 is TGTGCCAGCAGTGAGAGGGGGGGAGACCAAGAGACCCAGTACTTC.

The rearrangement links TRBV11-2 to TRBJ2-7, with 16 bases aligning to TRBD2. The V segment lost 5 bases and the J segment 3 bases; nucleotides outside the gene matches: 16. Germline assignment: CDR1 SGHAT and CDR2 FQNNGV. There are 20 residues in the CDR3. In DNA form, the CDR3 reads TGTGCCAGCAGCCCCACGGGGACTAGCGGGAGGGCTTTAACATACTACGAGCAGTACTTC. Amino acids: CASSPTGTSGRALTYYEQYF.

There are a few counts of this clonotype. V and J are TRBV6-4 and TRBJ2-7, with 11 bases lining up with TRBD2. The tail of the sequence fits TRBJ2-1 better, so the J call may be wrong. Germline assignment: CDR1 MRHNA and CDR2 SNTAGT. The CDR3 loop spans 16 amino acids. CDR3 protein: CASSPFLAGGLDEQFF. The DNA for the CDR3 is TGTGCCAGCAGTCCGTTTCTAGCGGGAGGTCTCGATGAGCAGTTCTTC.

This clonotype came up a few times. The chain uses TRBV18 and TRBJ2-7, with D possibly TRBD2 on 5 matching bases. Germline CDR1 is KGHSH and CDR2 is LQKENI. V shed 4 bases and J shed 5 bases, with 12 bases lying between them. This CDR3 contains 13 residues. CDR3 in amino acids: CASSLSTGNEQYF. The CDR3, as DNA: TGTGCCAGCTCACTTTCTACGGGGAACGAGCAGTACTTC.

The sample holds a few counts of this clonotype. The rearrangement links TRBV7-6 to TRBJ2-5; D tentatively reads TRBD1 or TRBD2 (5 bases each). Germline CDR1 and CDR2: SGHVS and FNYEAQ. The V end was cut by 4 bases, the J end by 4 bases, with 13 bases between. CDR3 length: 14 residues. CDR3 protein: CASSSTGTSETQYF. The CDR3 DNA is TGTGCCAGCAGCTCGACCGGGACCTCAGAGACCCAGTACTTC.

The chain has TRBV12-5 and TRBJ2-1, with D hard to call. V gave up 3 bases and J gave up 7 bases, with 4 bases separating them. Germline-derived CDR1 and CDR2 are LGHNT and FRNRAP. This CDR3 is 11 amino acids long. The CDR3 reads CASGFGNEQFF. The CDR3 DNA follows: TGTGCTAGTGGTTTCGGGAATGAGCAGTTCTTC. Full variable domain (outside the CDR3, taken from reference TRBV12-5 and TRBJ2-1): DARVTQTPRHKVTEMGQEVTMRCQPILGHNTVFWYRQTMMQGLELLAYFRNRAPLDDSGMPKDRFSAEMPDATLATLKIQPSEPRDSAVYFCASGFGNEQFFGPGTRLTVL.

In this sample, this clonotype turned up a few times. The chain joins TRBV7-9 to TRBJ2-2; no clear D gene. CDR3 length: 13 residues. V was shortened by 1 base and J by 6 bases, with 6 bases between the two germline ends. Germline V gene sequence: CDR1 SEHNR, CDR2 FQNEAQ (reference sequence). CDR3 in amino acids: CASSLGDAGELFF. CDR3 in DNA: TGTGCCAGCAGCTTAGGCGATGCCGGGGAGCTGTTTTTT.

The chain carries TRBV20-1 and TRBJ2-1, with D unclear. There are 12 residues in the CDR3. Germline V gene sequence: CDR1 DFQATT, CDR2 SNEGSKA (reference sequence). Trimming removed 4 bases from V and 7 bases from J, with 11 bases in between. The CDR3 nucleotides read TGCAGTGCTAAAGGGCTCCAGAATGAGCAGTTCTTC. Amino acid sequence: CSAKGLQNEQFF.

This clonotype has just a few counts. The rearrangement uses TRBV7-2 and TRBJ2-5; the match to TRBD2 covers 12 bases. J gave up 5 bases and V 4 bases, and 11 bases lay outside the gene matches. CDR1 SGHTA and CDR2 FQGNSA come from the germline V gene. CDR3 length: 17 residues. CDR3 in amino acids: CASSSALAGGLWETQYF. DNA for the CDR3: TGTGCCAGCAGCTCAGCCCTAGCGGGAGGGCTTTGGGAGACCCAGTACTTC.

Details on this clonotype: Because the CDR3 is missing its conserved closing phenylalanine or tryptophan, this is likely a read error. The rearrangement uses TRBV20-1 and TRBJ1-4; D remains ambiguous. The CDR3 contains 13 residues. Germline-derived CDR1 and CDR2 are DFQATT and SNEGSKA (reference sequence). The V and J ends lost 2 bases and 5 bases respectively, with 9 bases between them. The CDR3 spells CSARLPGNEKLFS. CDR3 DNA sequence: TGCAGTGCTAGACTCCCGGGGAATGAAAAACTGTTTTCT.

CDR3 sequence (DNA): TGTGCCAGCAGCTTCGGGAGGGCAGGGTCCTACGAGCAGTACTTC. Translation gives CASSFGRAGSYEQYF. This chain connects TRBV7-8 to TRBJ2-7; 8 bases fit TRBD2. V gave up 3 bases and J gave up 1 base; unmatched junction bases: 5. The CDR3 has 15 amino acids. CDR1 and CDR2 (germline): SGHVS, FQNEAQ.

The V call is TRBV7-9, the J call TRBJ1-2; D possibly corresponds to TRBD1 (6 bases). Germline V gives CDR1 SEHNR, CDR2 FQNEAQ (reference sequence). Trimming stripped 5 bases from V and 6 bases from J, with 13 bases between. The CDR3 spans 13 residues. CDR3 sequence reads: CASSPLAGDGYTF. CDR3 nucleotides: TGTGCCAGCAGCCCCCTTGCAGGGGATGGCTACACCTTC.

This sequence joins TRBV7-2 and TRBJ2-1; D remains unclear. The germline V gene encodes CDR1 SGHTA and CDR2 FQGNSA. The CDR3 is 12 amino acids. V gave up 0 bases and J gave up 7 bases, with 4 bases separating them. The CDR3: CASSLAPNEQFF. The CDR3 DNA reads TGTGCCAGCAGCTTAGCACCGAATGAGCAGTTCTTC.

The rearrangement uses TRBV24-1 and TRBJ1-5; the D is unclear. This CDR3 comprises 15 residues. Between the trimmed V and J ends, which lost 1 base and 6 bases, there was a span of 12 bases. The germline V gene has CDR1 KGHDR and CDR2 SFDVKD. In DNA, the CDR3 is TGTGCCACCAGTGATTTCCCTCCCCTGGGTCAGCCCCAGCATTTT. Its translation is CATSDFPPLGQPQHF.

This clonotype was observed a handful of times. V usage is TRBV3-1 and J usage is TRBJ1-1; a possible D gene is TRBD1 (5 bases). The germline CDR1 and CDR2 sequences are LGHDT and YNNKEL (reference sequence). Trimming took off 6 bases at V and 8 bases at J, with 16 bases between the two ends. The CDR3 sequence is 13 residues long. The CDR3 reads CASRGGSFREAFF. CDR3 DNA: TGTGCCAGCAGGGGGGGAAGCTTCAGGGAAGCTTTCTTT.

The V call is TRBV11-3, the J call TRBJ2-1; 8 bases match TRBD2. V lost 1 base and J lost 10; bases outside the gene matches: 9. The CDR3 length is 15 residues. Looked up from germline, CDR1 is SGHNT and CDR2 is YENEEA. CDR3 in amino acids: CASSLVSLAGSEQFF. The CDR3 region has the DNA TGTGCCAGCAGCTTAGTGAGCCTAGCGGGCTCGGAGCAGTTCTTC.

The V and J genes are TRBV7-9 and TRBJ2-4; D remains ambiguous. CDR3 size: 15 residues. Germline V gene sequence: CDR1 SEHNR, CDR2 FQNEAQ (reference sequence). Trimming shortened V by 1 base and J by 0 bases, and 7 bases separated the two germline ends. The CDR3 spells CASSLDPIAKNIQYF. The CDR3 coding sequence is TGTGCCAGCAGCTTAGATCCTATAGCCAAAAACATTCAGTACTTC.